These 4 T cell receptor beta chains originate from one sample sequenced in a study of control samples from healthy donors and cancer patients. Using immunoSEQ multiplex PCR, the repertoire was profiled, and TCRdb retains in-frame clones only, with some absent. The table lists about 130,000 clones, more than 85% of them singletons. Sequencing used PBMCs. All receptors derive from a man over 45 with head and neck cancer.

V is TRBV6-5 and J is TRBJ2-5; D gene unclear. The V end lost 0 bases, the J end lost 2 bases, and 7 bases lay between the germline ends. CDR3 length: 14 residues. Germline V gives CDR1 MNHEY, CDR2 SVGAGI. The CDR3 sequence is CASSYSTGQETQYF. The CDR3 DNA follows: TGTGCCAGCAGTTACTCGACTGGTCAAGAGACCCAGTACTTC.

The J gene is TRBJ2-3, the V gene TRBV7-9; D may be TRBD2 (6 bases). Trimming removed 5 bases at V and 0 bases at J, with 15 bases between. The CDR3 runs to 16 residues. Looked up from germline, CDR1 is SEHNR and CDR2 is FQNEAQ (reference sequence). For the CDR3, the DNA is TGTGCCAGCAGCACTCGAGCGGGTACTAGCACAGATACGCAGTATTTT. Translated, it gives CASSTRAGTSTDTQYF.

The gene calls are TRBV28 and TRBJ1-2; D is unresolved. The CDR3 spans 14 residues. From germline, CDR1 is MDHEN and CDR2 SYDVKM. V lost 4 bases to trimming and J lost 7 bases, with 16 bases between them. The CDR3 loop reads CASSSTGDRSGYTF. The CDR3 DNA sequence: TGTGCCAGCAGTTCAACGGGAGATAGGAGTGGCTACACCTTC.

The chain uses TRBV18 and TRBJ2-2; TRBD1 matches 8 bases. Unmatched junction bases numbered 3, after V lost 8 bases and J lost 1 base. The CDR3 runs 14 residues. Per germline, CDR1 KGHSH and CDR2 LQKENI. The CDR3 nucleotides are TGTGCCAGCACCGGACAGGGGAACACCGGGGAGCTGTTTTTT. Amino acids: CASTGQGNTGELFF.